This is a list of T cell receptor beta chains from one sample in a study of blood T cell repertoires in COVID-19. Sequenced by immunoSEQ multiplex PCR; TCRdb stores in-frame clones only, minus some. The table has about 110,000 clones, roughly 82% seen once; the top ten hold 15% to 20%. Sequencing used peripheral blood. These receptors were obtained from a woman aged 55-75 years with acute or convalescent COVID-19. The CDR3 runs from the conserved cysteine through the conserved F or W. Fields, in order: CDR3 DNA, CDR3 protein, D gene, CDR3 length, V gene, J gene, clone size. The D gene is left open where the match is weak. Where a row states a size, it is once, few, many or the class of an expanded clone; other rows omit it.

TGTGCCAGCAGCATATCACCAACGGGGGCCTACGAGCAGTACTTC	CASSISPTGAYEQYF	.	15	TRBV11-2	TRBJ2-7	.
TGTGCCAGCTCACCACCCGCGGTTCTAGCCAAAAACATTCAGTACTTC	CASSPPAVLAKNIQYF	.	16	TRBV18	TRBJ2-4	.
TGTGCCTGGAGCGACAGGGCCTACGAGCAGTACTTC	CAWSDRAYEQYF	TRBD1	12	TRBV30	TRBJ2-7	once
TGTGCCAGCAGTTTATCCGGGGACAGGGGAGGGCCCCAGCATTTT	CASSLSGDRGGPQHF	TRBD1	15	TRBV28	TRBJ1-5	.
TGTGCCAGCAGCTGGAGGCGGAACACTGAAGCTTTCTTT	CASSWRRNTEAFF	.	13	TRBV7-3	TRBJ1-1	.
TGTGCCAGCAGCTTAGTTATAAGGGGCACCGGGGAGCTGTTTTTT	CASSLVIRGTGELFF	.	15	TRBV7-8	TRBJ2-2	.
TGTGCCAGTAGTATGGGAGGCCCCAAAGCTAACTATGGCTACACCTTC	CASSMGGPKANYGYTF	.	16	TRBV19	TRBJ1-2	once
TGTGCCAGCAGCTTAAGCGCGCAGGCGGGGGAGCAGTACTTC	CASSLSAQAGEQYF	.	14	TRBV7-3	TRBJ2-7	.
TGTGCCAGCAGCTACGTGGGGGGAACTGAAGCTTTCTTT	CASSYVGGTEAFF	.	13	TRBV7-9	TRBJ1-1	.
TGTGCCAGCAGCCTTGGGACAGGACTCGGGTATGGCTACACCTTC	CASSLGTGLGYGYTF	TRBD1	15	TRBV7-3	TRBJ1-2	few
TGTGCCAGCAGCTGGACCAGGGGGCGCACAGATACGCAGTATTTT	CASSWTRGRTDTQYF	TRBD1	15	TRBV7-6	TRBJ2-3	few
TGTGCCAGCATCCCTAGACAGGGGAATGAGCAGTTCTTC	CASIPRQGNEQFF	TRBD1	13	TRBV2	TRBJ2-1	.
TGTGCCAGCAGTTGGGGGGCTGGAAACACCATATATTTT	CASSWGAGNTIYF	.	13	TRBV12-3/TRBV12-4	TRBJ1-3	.
TGTGCCACCAGTGATTCGACAGGGGGAATGCGGGAGCAGTACTTC	CATSDSTGGMREQYF	TRBD1	15	TRBV24-1	TRBJ2-7	.
TGTGCCAGCAGTGGACGACAGGGATCCCACGAGCAGTACTTC	CASSGRQGSHEQYF	TRBD1	14	TRBV6-2/TRBV6-3	TRBJ2-7	.
TGCAGCGTTGCTAGGATGGGGCTTGGAGAGACCCAGTACTTC	CSVARMGLGETQYF	.	14	TRBV29-1	TRBJ2-5	.
TGTGCCAGCAGCGTAGACATGGGGACTAGCGGGGCGACCAACATTCAGTACTTC	CASSVDMGTSGATNIQYF	TRBD2	18	TRBV9	TRBJ2-4	.
TGTGCCAGTAGATCACGCCAGGGTTTCTCTGGAAACACCATATATTTT	CASRSRQGFSGNTIYF	.	16	TRBV19	TRBJ1-3	.
TGTGCCACATCAAAGGGGGACAGGGATGGCTACACCTTC	CATSKGDRDGYTF	TRBD1	13	TRBV18	TRBJ1-2	.
TGTGCCAGCAGTCCGACAGGGGGCGGCAATCAGCCCCAGCATTTT	CASSPTGGGNQPQHF	TRBD1	15	TRBV2	TRBJ1-5	.
TGTGCCACTTCGACAGGGGGTGGGCAGCCCCAGCATTTT	CATSTGGGQPQHF	TRBD1	13	TRBV24-1	TRBJ1-5	once
TGTGCCAGCAGACTCGACAGCAACACCGGGGAGCTGTTTTTT	CASRLDSNTGELFF	.	14	TRBV2	TRBJ2-2	few
TGTGCCAGCAGCTTAGGCGTTTACGAGCAGTACTTC	CASSLGVYEQYF	.	12	TRBV11-1	TRBJ2-7	once
TGTGCCAGCAGCTTAGTAGTAGGAGATGAGCAGTTCTTC	CASSLVVGDEQFF	.	13	TRBV11-2	TRBJ2-1	.
TGTGCCTGGAGTCGGGGACTGGGAATAAGCGAGCAGTACTTC	CAWSRGLGISEQYF	.	14	TRBV30	TRBJ2-7	.
TGTGCCAGCAGCCACCCCCCCGGGACAGAGCAGTTCTTC	CASSHPPGTEQFF	.	13	TRBV5-6	TRBJ2-1	.